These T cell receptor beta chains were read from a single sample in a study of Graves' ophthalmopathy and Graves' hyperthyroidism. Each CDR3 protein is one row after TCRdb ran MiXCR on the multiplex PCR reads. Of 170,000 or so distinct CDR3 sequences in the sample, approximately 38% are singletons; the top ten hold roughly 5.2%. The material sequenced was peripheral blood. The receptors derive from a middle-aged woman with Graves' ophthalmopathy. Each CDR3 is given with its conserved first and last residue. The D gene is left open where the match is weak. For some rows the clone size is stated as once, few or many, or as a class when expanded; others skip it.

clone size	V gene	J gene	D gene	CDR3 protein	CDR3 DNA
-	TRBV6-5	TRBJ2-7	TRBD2	CASSYQGLAGAGEQYF	TGTGCCAGCAGTTATCAAGGACTAGCGGGAGCTGGCGAGCAGTACTTC
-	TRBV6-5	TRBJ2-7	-	CASSSGHTSYEQYF	TGTGCCAGCAGTTCCGGACACACGTCCTACGAGCAGTACTTC
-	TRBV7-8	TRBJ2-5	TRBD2	CASSLETSGGALKTQYF	TGTGCCAGCAGCTTAGAGACTAGCGGGGGGGCGCTGAAGACCCAGTACTTC
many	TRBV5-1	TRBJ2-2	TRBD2	CASSLDLAGVGGELFF	TGCGCCAGCAGCTTGGATTTAGCGGGAGTAGGCGGGGAGCTGTTTTTT
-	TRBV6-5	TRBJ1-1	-	CASSYFGSNTEAFF	TGTGCCAGCAGTTACTTCGGTTCGAACACTGAAGCTTTCTTT
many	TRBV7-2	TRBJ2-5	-	CASSLALRPETQYF	TGTGCCAGCAGCTTAGCACTGAGGCCGGAGACCCAGTACTTC
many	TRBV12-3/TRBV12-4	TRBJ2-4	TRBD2	CASGQSAGGGIQYF	TGTGCCAGCGGGCAATCAGCGGGCGGGGGCATTCAGTACTTC
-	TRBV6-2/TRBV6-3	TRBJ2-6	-	CASSHPNSGANVLTF	TGTGCCAGCAGTCACCCAAACTCTGGGGCCAACGTCCTGACTTTC
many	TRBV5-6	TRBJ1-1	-	CASSFDTNTEAFF	TGTGCCAGCAGCTTCGACACGAACACTGAAGCTTTCTTT
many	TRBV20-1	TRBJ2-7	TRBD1	CSAPTGVLYEQYF	TGCAGTGCTCCGACAGGGGTGTTGTACGAGCAGTACTTC
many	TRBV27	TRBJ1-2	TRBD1	CASGTKTGGSYGYTF	TGTGCCAGCGGTACAAAGACAGGGGGGAGCTATGGCTACACCTTC
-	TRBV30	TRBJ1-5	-	CAWSGLTSDQPQHF	TGTGCCTGGAGTGGGTTGACTAGCGATCAGCCCCAGCATTTT
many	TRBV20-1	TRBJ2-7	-	CSVWTPSYEQYF	TGCAGTGTTTGGACCCCTTCCTACGAGCAGTACTTC
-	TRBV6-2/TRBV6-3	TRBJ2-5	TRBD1	CASSYAGTGETQYF	TGTGCCAGCAGTTACGCTGGGACAGGGGAGACCCAGTACTTC
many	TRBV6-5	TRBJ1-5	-	CASSYKPDQPQHF	TGTGCCAGCAGTTACAAGCCCGATCAGCCCCAGCATTTT
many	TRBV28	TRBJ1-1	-	CASSGEGVGRNTEAFF	TGTGCCAGCAGTGGGGAGGGGGTAGGTCGGAACACTGAAGCTTTCTTT
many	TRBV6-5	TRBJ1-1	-	CASSRQLVANTEAFF	TGTGCCAGCAGTCGACAGTTGGTCGCGAACACTGAAGCTTTCTTT
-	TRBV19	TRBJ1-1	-	CASSIGGLNTEAFF	TGTGCCAGTAGTATAGGGGGTCTCAACACTGAAGCTTTCTTT
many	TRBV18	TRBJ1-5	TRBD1	CASSRDRRSNQPQHF	TGTGCCAGCTCACGGGACAGGCGGAGCAATCAGCCCCAGCATTTT
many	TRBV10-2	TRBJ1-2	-	CASSEGGRPDGYTF	TGCGCCAGCAGTGAGGGAGGGAGGCCGGATGGCTACACCTTC
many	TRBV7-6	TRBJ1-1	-	CASSLNYENTEAFF	TGTGCCAGCAGCTTGAATTATGAGAACACTGAAGCTTTCTTT
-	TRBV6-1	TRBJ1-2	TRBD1	CASTNPGQGDYGYTF	TGTGCCAGCACCAATCCGGGACAGGGAGACTATGGCTACACCTTC
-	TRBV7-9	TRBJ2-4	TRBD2	CASSAGVSIQYF	TGTGCCAGCAGCGCGGGAGTGAGCATTCAGTACTTC
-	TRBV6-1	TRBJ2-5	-	CASTTAETQYF	TGTGCCAGCACAACAGCAGAGACCCAGTACTTC
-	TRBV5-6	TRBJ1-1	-	CASRPFNSDEAFF	TGTGCCAGCAGGCCCTTTAACAGTGACGAAGCTTTCTTT
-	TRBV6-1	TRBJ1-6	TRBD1	CASHRGQGGNSPLHF	TGTGCCAGTCACAGAGGACAGGGAGGTAATTCACCCCTCCACTTT
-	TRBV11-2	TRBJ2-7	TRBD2	CASSRQFAGAISYEQYF	TGTGCCAGCAGCCGACAATTTGCGGGAGCAATCTCCTACGAGCAGTACTTC
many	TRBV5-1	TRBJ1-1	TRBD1	CASRSGTGELGVEAFF	TGCGCCAGCAGGTCCGGGACAGGGGAGTTAGGTGTTGAAGCTTTCTTT
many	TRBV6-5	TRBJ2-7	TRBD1	CASRSGTATYEQYF	TGTGCCAGCAGGTCCGGGACAGCGACCTACGAGCAGTACTTC
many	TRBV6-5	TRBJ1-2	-	CASSPSPDYGYTF	TGTGCCAGCAGTCCCTCCCCAGACTATGGCTACACCTTC
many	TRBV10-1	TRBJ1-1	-	CASSGPNTEAFF	TGCGCCAGCAGCGGGCCGAACACTGAAGCTTTCTTT
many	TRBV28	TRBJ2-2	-	CASTVVSNTGELFF	TGTGCCAGCACCGTTGTATCGAACACCGGGGAGCTGTTTTTT
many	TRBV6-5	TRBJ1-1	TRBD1	CASSSTGAQNTEAFF	TGTGCCAGCAGTTCCACAGGGGCCCAGAACACTGAAGCTTTCTTT
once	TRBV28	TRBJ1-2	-	CASTSDGYGYTF	TGTGCCAGCACCTCGGACGGATATGGCTACACCTTC
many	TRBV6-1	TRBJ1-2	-	CASSEQRSGYTF	TGTGCCAGCAGTGAACAGCGGAGTGGCTACACCTTC
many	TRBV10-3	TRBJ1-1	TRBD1	CAISDGTAMNTEAFF	TGTGCCATCAGTGACGGGACAGCTATGAACACTGAAGCTTTCTTT
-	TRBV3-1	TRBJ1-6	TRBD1	CASSLGQPSNSPLHF	TGTGCCAGCAGCCTGGGACAGCCCTCCAATTCACCCCTCCACTTT
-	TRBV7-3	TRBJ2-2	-	CASSLGSTGELFF	TGTGCCAGCAGCTTAGGGAGCACCGGGGAGCTGTTTTTT
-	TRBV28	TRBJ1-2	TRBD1	CASSLGQGGYGYTF	TGTGCCAGCAGTTTGGGACAGGGCGGCTATGGCTACACCTTC
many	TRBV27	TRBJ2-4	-	CASSTSQGTKNIQYF	TGTGCCAGCAGCACCTCACAGGGAACCAAAAACATTCAGTACTTC
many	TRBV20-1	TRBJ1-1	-	CSASWRIANTEAFF	TGCAGTGCTAGTTGGAGGATTGCGAACACTGAAGCTTTCTTT